Listed here are 30 T cell receptor beta chains from one sample, sequenced in a study of CD8+ T cells in alopecia areata. Treatment reported: oral pan-JAK inhibitor, 5-10 mg twice daily. Extracted RNA was reverse transcribed, and the resulting cDNA served as sequencing template. Using immunoSEQ multiplex PCR, the repertoire was profiled, and TCRdb retains in-frame clones only, with some absent. The table shows roughly 200,000 clones, with around 56% occurring only once. Sequenced here: CD4+ T cells sorted from blood, sampled at week 4, from a patient treated with tofacitinib. The source of these receptors is a human donor with alopecia areata.

This clone came up a few times. This chain links TRBV10-3 with TRBJ2-1; TRBD2 might be the D (5 bases). V was pared by 9 bases and J by 7 bases, with 16 bases between. CDR3 length equals 13 residues. CDR1 and CDR2 (germline): ENHRY, SYGVKD. The CDR3 DNA is TGTGCCATATCCCGGGAACGTTATAATGAGCAGTTCTTC. Translating gives CAISRERYNEQFF.

The V call is TRBV6-5, the J call TRBJ1-1; D not certain. Germline CDR1 reads MNHEY; CDR2 reads SVGAGI. V gave up 0 bases and J gave up 10 bases, with 12 bases separating them. The length of the CDR3 is 13 residues. This CDR3 reads CASSYSKSGRAFF. CDR3 nucleotides: TGTGCCAGCAGTTACTCGAAGAGTGGTCGAGCTTTCTTT.

The chain recombines TRBV30 with TRBJ1-1; tentatively, D is TRBD1 (6 bases). V shed 1 base and J shed 1 base, with 16 bases lying between them. The germline gives CDR1 GTSNPN, CDR2 SVGIG (reference sequence). CDR3 size: 16 residues. CDR3 loop: CAWSDLDSQWNTEAFF. For the CDR3, the DNA is TGTGCCTGGAGTGACCTGGACAGCCAATGGAACACTGAAGCTTTCTTT.

This chain links TRBV29-1 with TRBJ2-7, with D possibly matching TRBD2 (6 bases). Germline V lookup: CDR1 SQVTM, CDR2 ANQGSEA. V was clipped by 0 bases and J by 6 bases, with 12 bases between them. The CDR3 is 13 amino acids. CDR3 region: CSVEDHQGGEQYF. In DNA, the CDR3 is TGCAGCGTTGAAGATCACCAGGGAGGCGAGCAGTACTTC.

The J gene is TRBJ2-5, the V gene TRBV29-1, with TRBD1 as a possible D gene (6 bases). The germline CDR1 and CDR2 sequences are SQVTM and ANQGSEA. The CDR3 spans 15 residues. Trimming took 0 bases from V and 4 from J, leaving 15 bases between them. The CDR3 nucleotides read TGCAGCGTTGAAGACCTTACAGGGTTCCCAGAGACCCAGTACTTC. This sequence encodes CSVEDLTGFPETQYF. Variable domain in full (rest from reference TRBV29-1 and TRBJ2-5): SAVISQKPSRDICQRGTSLTIQCQVDSQVTMMFWYRQQPGQSLTLIATANQGSEATYESGFVIDKFPISRPNLTFSTLTVSNMSPEDSSIYLCSVEDLTGFPETQYFGPGTRLLVL.

This clone was picked up a small number of times. The rearrangement links TRBV2 to TRBJ2-5, with D possibly being TRBD2 (6 bases). The CDR3 loop spans 14 amino acids. Trimming pared 4 bases from V and 1 base from J, leaving 10 bases between. CDR1 SNHLY and CDR2 FYNNEI come from the germline V gene. CDR3 sequence (DNA): TGTGCCAGCAGTGCTCGGGAGATCCAAGAGACCCAGTACTTC. It yields the protein CASSAREIQETQYF.

This sequence joins TRBV29-1 and TRBJ1-2; 7 bases line up with TRBD1. Germline V lookup: CDR1 SQVTM, CDR2 ANQGSEA. The CDR3 spans 16 residues. Trimming at V came to 3 bases and at J to 5 bases, leaving 15 bases not matched to a gene. CDR3 coding DNA: TGCAGCGTTGATGAGACAGGGAACCGGGTGGGGTATGGCTACACCTTC. It encodes CSVDETGNRVGYGYTF.

The chain couples TRBV30 to TRBJ2-7, with D possibly matching TRBD1 (5 bases). Per germline, CDR1 GTSNPN and CDR2 SVGIG (reference sequence). V lost 2 bases and J lost 0, with 11 bases in between. This CDR3 region has 14 residues. The CDR3 here is CAWSLDRGSYEQYF. The CDR3, as DNA: TGTGCCTGGAGTCTAGACAGAGGCTCCTACGAGCAGTACTTC.

This chain uses TRBV30 with TRBJ1-3; the D is unclear. This CDR3 comprises 14 residues. The germline V gene encodes CDR1 GTSNPN and CDR2 SVGIG (reference sequence). Trimming pared 3 bases from V and 4 bases from J, leaving 13 bases between. The CDR3 DNA sequence: TGTGCCTGGAGAGCCTCCGGGGTCGGAAACACCATATATTTT. Encoded protein: CAWRASGVGNTIYF.

The rearrangement links TRBV29-1 to TRBJ1-2; perhaps TRBD1 as D (6 bases). This CDR3 is built from 12 residues. Between the trimmed V and J ends, which lost 1 base and 8 bases, there was a span of 11 bases. CDR1 is SQVTM, CDR2 ANQGSEA, per germline. In DNA, the CDR3 is TGCAGCGTTGAAGCCAACAGGGACGGCTACACCTTC. It encodes CSVEANRDGYTF.

The chain joins TRBV5-6 to TRBJ2-7; the D gene is possibly TRBD1 (6 bases). The V end was cut by 5 bases, the J end by 6 bases, with 12 bases between. Germline CDR1 SGHDT, CDR2 YYEEEE. The CDR3 is 12 amino acids. The CDR3 loop is CASRAGVGEQYF. DNA of the CDR3: TGTGCCAGCAGGGCAGGGGTCGGCGAGCAGTACTTC.

This chain links TRBV23-1 with TRBJ2-1; 7 bases are shared with TRBD1. TRBV23-1 is treated as an ORF (open reading frame) with a function not yet certain. J was trimmed by 15 bases and V by 10 bases; bases with no gene match: 18. The CDR3 loop spans 13 amino acids. The CDR3 reads CAIIPGGQRKRFF. In DNA form, the CDR3 reads TGCGCCATCATTCCTGGGGGACAGAGAAAGCGGTTCTTC.

The rearrangement links TRBV6-5 to TRBJ2-4; D ambiguous. This CDR3 spans 14 amino acids. The V end was cut by 4 bases, the J end by 0 bases, with 7 bases between. CDR1 and CDR2 from the germline V gene are MNHEY and SVGAGI. For the CDR3, the DNA is TGTGCCAGCAGTTCCCCGAAAGCCAAAAACATTCAGTACTTC. Residues: CASSSPKAKNIQYF.

This clone was recorded once. The chain recombines TRBV29-1 with TRBJ2-3; 14 bases map to TRBD2. V shed 7 bases and J 1 base; nucleotides not matched to a gene: 4. The germline CDR1 and CDR2 sequences are SQVTM and ANQGSEA. The CDR3 sequence is 15 residues long. This CDR3 reads CSAMGLAGGTDTQYF. In nucleotides, the CDR3 is TGCAGCGCTATGGGACTAGCGGGGGGCACAGATACGCAGTATTTT.

The V gene is TRBV13, the J gene TRBJ2-7, with unresolved D. Germline V gene sequence: CDR1 PRHDT, CDR2 FYEKMQ (reference sequence). V dropped 6 bases and J dropped 3 bases, with 15 bases sitting between them. The CDR3 runs to 14 residues. The CDR3 DNA reads as TGTGCCAGCAGAAATAGGGCCCGTGGCTACGAGCAGTACTTC. Translation: CASRNRARGYEQYF. Full variable domain (remainder filled in from reference TRBV13 and TRBJ2-7): AAGVIQSPRHLIKEKRETATLKCYPIPRHDTVYWYQQGPGQDPQFLISFYEKMQSDKGSIPDRFSAQQFSDYHSELNMSSLELGDSALYFCASRNRARGYEQYFGPGTRLTVT.

Only one count was recorded for this clone. This chain links TRBV28 with TRBJ2-1, with 9 bases lining up with TRBD1. Germline V gene data show CDR1 as MDHEN and CDR2 as SYDVKM. The length of the CDR3 is 15 residues. Trimming cost V 9 bases and J 8 bases; bases outside gene matches: 14. The CDR3 here is CASGSQQGARHEQFF. The DNA for the CDR3 is TGTGCCAGTGGAAGTCAACAGGGGGCTCGACATGAGCAGTTCTTC.

This clone appeared a few times. The gene calls are TRBV7-2 and TRBJ2-1; tentatively, D is TRBD1 or TRBD2 (5 bases each). V lost 3 bases to trimming and J lost 5 bases, with 14 bases between them. Per germline, CDR1 SGHTA and CDR2 FQGNSA. This CDR3 is built from 15 residues. The CDR3 spells CASSFGTGRNNEQFF. The CDR3 DNA reads as TGTGCCAGCAGCTTCGGGACGGGTCGTAACAATGAGCAGTTCTTC.

This chain joins TRBV27 and TRBJ1-6, with D maybe TRBD1 (6 bases). Looked up from germline, CDR1 is MNHEY and CDR2 is SMNVEV (reference sequence). Trimming cost V 0 bases and J 10 bases, with 13 bases left between them. The CDR3 spans 15 residues. CDR3 protein: CASSLSPGVKSPLHF. CDR3 in DNA: TGTGCCAGCAGTTTATCGCCAGGGGTGAAATCACCCCTCCACTTT.

V gene TRBV15 combines with J gene TRBJ2-1; a weak D match, TRBD1 (6 bases). CDR1 LNHNV and CDR2 YYDKDF come from the germline V gene (reference sequence). V lost 6 bases and J 0 bases, leaving 15 bases between the germline ends. CDR3 length equals 16 residues. The chain's CDR3 is CATRTGQWSSYNEQFF. As DNA, the CDR3 is TGTGCCACCAGAACTGGACAGTGGAGCTCCTACAATGAGCAGTTCTTC.

V is TRBV18 and J is TRBJ1-5; D is undetermined. Trimming removed 6 bases at V and 0 bases at J, with 6 bases between. Germline V gives CDR1 KGHSH, CDR2 LQKENI. This CDR3 is 13 amino acids long. The DNA for the CDR3 is TGTGCCAGCTCCTCAAATAGCAATCAGCCCCAGCATTTT. Its protein is CASSSNSNQPQHF.

This chain connects TRBV5-1 to TRBJ1-6; no definite D call. The CDR3 runs 14 residues. The V gene lost 5 bases and the J gene lost 7 bases, with 13 bases spanning the gap. Germline CDR1 reads SGHRS; CDR2 reads YFSETQ. CDR3 sequence: CASSVSGRNSPLHF. For the CDR3, the DNA is TGCGCCAGCAGTGTATCAGGACGAAATTCACCCCTCCACTTT.

The V gene is TRBV9, the J gene TRBJ1-1; 9 nucleotides agree with TRBD1. V was pared by 0 bases and J by 5 bases, with 14 bases of the junction left unmatched. Looked up from germline, CDR1 is SGDLS and CDR2 is YYNGEE. The CDR3 loop spans 18 amino acids. For the CDR3, the DNA is TGTGCCAGCAGCGTAGCGGGAGGCTCCGGGACAGGGTTAACTGAAGCTTTCTTT. Translating gives CASSVAGGSGTGLTEAFF.

This clone turned up a few times. This rearrangement joins TRBV29-1 to TRBJ2-5; 7 nucleotides align to TRBD2. V dropped 4 bases and J dropped 5; count of bases not matched to a gene: 4. The CDR3 sequence is 12 residues long. Germline CDR1 is SQVTM and CDR2 is ANQGSEA. The CDR3, as DNA: TGCAGCGTTGGAACTAGCGACGAGACCCAGTACTTC. It translates to CSVGTSDETQYF.

V usage is TRBV15 and J usage is TRBJ1-1; D uncertain. V lost 0 bases and J lost 0, with 2 bases in between. The CDR3 consists of 13 residues. Germline V gives CDR1 LNHNV, CDR2 YYDKDF (reference sequence). As DNA, the CDR3 is TGTGCCACCAGCAGAGATATGAACACTGAAGCTTTCTTT. It translates to CATSRDMNTEAFF. Supplemented by reference TRBV15 and TRBJ1-1, the full variable domain reads DAMVIQNPRYQVTQFGKPVTLSCSQTLNHNVMYWYQQKSSQAPKLLFHYYDKDFNNEADTPDNFQSRRPNTSFCFLDIRSPGLGDTAMYLCATSRDMNTEAFFGQGTRLTVV.

The V and J genes are TRBV29-1 and TRBJ1-6; D gene unclear. The CDR3 length is 12 residues. Per germline, CDR1 SQVTM and CDR2 ANQGSEA. With 5 bases removed from V and 15 bases from J, the gap between germline ends came to 17 bases. This CDR3 is CSVYEGAGLLHF. The CDR3 DNA reads TGCAGCGTTTACGAGGGCGCGGGTCTCCTCCACTTT. The full variable domain, completed using reference TRBV29-1 and TRBJ1-6, is SAVISQKPSRDICQRGTSLTIQCQVDSQVTMMFWYRQQPGQSLTLIATANQGSEATYESGFVIDKFPISRPNLTFSTLTVSNMSPEDSSIYLCSVYEGAGLLHFGNGTRLTVT.

The chain uses TRBV30 and TRBJ1-4; D call uncertain. CDR3 length equals 15 residues. The germline V gene has CDR1 GTSNPN and CDR2 SVGIG (reference sequence). Trimming left V 2 bases short and J 8 bases short, with 18 bases between. The CDR3 here is CAWSPPTPGGEKLFF. The CDR3 DNA reads TGTGCCTGGAGTCCCCCGACACCTGGAGGCGAAAAACTGTTTTTT.

The rearrangement uses TRBV15 and TRBJ1-2; a weak D match, TRBD1 (5 bases). This CDR3 comprises 16 residues. V shed 3 bases and J shed 4 bases, with 18 bases lying between them. Germline lookup yields CDR1 LNHNV and CDR2 YYDKDF (reference sequence). The CDR3 is CATSRLSGALAYGYTF. The CDR3 nucleotides are TGTGCCACCAGCAGGTTAAGTGGGGCCTTAGCCTATGGCTACACCTTC.

The CDR3, as DNA: TGTGCCAGCAGCTTACAGGGGTTTGGCAATCAGCCCCAGCATTTT. As protein: CASSLQGFGNQPQHF. The rearrangement uses TRBV6-6 and TRBJ1-5, with 7 positions matching TRBD1. Germline V CDR1 and CDR2: MNHNY, SVGAGI (reference sequence). The V segment lost 6 bases and the J segment 2 bases; nucleotides outside the gene matches: 7. The CDR3 spans 15 residues.

The chain couples TRBV29-1 to TRBJ1-4; 7 nucleotides agree with TRBD1. CDR3 length: 14 amino acids. Germline V gene data show CDR1 as SQVTM and CDR2 as ANQGSEA. The J segment lost 8 bases and the V segment lost 4 bases, leaving 10 bases of the junction unmatched. The CDR3 sequence: CSVGPPTGREKLFF. The CDR3 DNA reads as TGCAGCGTTGGACCTCCGACAGGGAGGGAAAAACTGTTTTTT. Full variable domain (remainder filled in from reference TRBV29-1 and TRBJ1-4): SAVISQKPSRDICQRGTSLTIQCQVDSQVTMMFWYRQQPGQSLTLIATANQGSEATYESGFVIDKFPISRPNLTFSTLTVSNMSPEDSSIYLCSVGPPTGREKLFFGSGTQLSVL.

On this clone: This sample also contains other DNA sequences that code for the same CDR3. The chain links TRBV29-1 to TRBJ1-5; D not resolved. Germline assignment: CDR1 SQVTM and CDR2 ANQGSEA. V shed 4 bases and J shed 3 bases, with 7 bases lying between them. The CDR3 consists of 12 residues. CDR3: CSVGGVNQPQHF. The DNA of the CDR3 is TGCAGCGTTGGGGGAGTCAATCAGCCCCAGCATTTT.